This TCR beta chain originates from a study of OX40 agonist ivuxolimab in advanced cancers. Blood sampling took place at baseline, cycle 4 day 1, and cycle 7 day 1. CDR1 MGHRA and CDR2 YSYEKL come from the germline V gene. J lost 6 bases, V lost 1 base, and 12 bases had no gene match. This CDR3 has 17 residues. Study conclusions and caveats: Some of the lowest clonal expansion was seen in partial responders at 0.1-3.0 mg/kg. Both blood CD4+ and CD8+ T cells showed clonal growth by week 6 at 0.1 to 3.0 mg/kg.

Worth noting for this clone: No antigen is known for it.

Using immunoSEQ multiplex PCR, the repertoire was profiled, and TCRdb retains in-frame clones only, with some absent. The sample lists 68,000 or so clones, roughly 80% occurring once. The chain employs TRBV4-1 and TRBJ1-2, with TRBD1 matching 9 bases. The TCR comes from an adult with an advanced solid tumor such as melanoma, head and neck, liver or kidney cancer. This specimen consisted of CD4+ or CD8+ T cells sorted from blood, obtained in a trial of the OX40 agonist ivuxolimab. The CDR3 is CASSQVGRDRDIDGYTF. CDR3 nucleotide sequence: TGCGCCAGCAGCCAAGTTGGTAGGGACAGGGATATCGATGGCTACACCTTC.